This entry lists 2 T cell receptor beta chains sequenced from one sample in a study of blood T cell repertoires in COVID-19. Measured with immunoSEQ multiplex PCR; TCRdb has only the in-frame clones, and not every one. The top ten clones hold 8% to 11% of a sample with roughly 140,000 clones, 88% of them seen once. The specimen sequenced was peripheral blood. The receptors derive from a man aged 45-65 years with active or convalescent COVID-19.

The chain links TRBV19 to TRBJ1-3; no firm D call. The CDR3 totals 16 residues. CDR1 is LNHDA and CDR2 is SQIVND in the germline V gene (reference sequence). The V end was cut by 1 base, the J end by 0 bases, with 10 bases between. Here the CDR3 DNA reads TGTGCCAGTAGTATAGGCTCCGGGAGCTCTGGAAACACCATATATTTT. This encodes CASSIGSGSSGNTIYF.

This clone was detected only once. The genes are TRBV19 and TRBJ1-1; D unclear. V was shortened by 0 bases and J by 3 bases, with 8 bases between the two germline ends. This CDR3 region has 14 residues. CDR1 LNHDA and CDR2 SQIVND come from the germline V gene (reference sequence). The CDR3 reads CASSIDDTYTEAFF. CDR3 nucleotide sequence: TGTGCCAGTAGTATAGACGACACCTACACTGAAGCTTTCTTT.